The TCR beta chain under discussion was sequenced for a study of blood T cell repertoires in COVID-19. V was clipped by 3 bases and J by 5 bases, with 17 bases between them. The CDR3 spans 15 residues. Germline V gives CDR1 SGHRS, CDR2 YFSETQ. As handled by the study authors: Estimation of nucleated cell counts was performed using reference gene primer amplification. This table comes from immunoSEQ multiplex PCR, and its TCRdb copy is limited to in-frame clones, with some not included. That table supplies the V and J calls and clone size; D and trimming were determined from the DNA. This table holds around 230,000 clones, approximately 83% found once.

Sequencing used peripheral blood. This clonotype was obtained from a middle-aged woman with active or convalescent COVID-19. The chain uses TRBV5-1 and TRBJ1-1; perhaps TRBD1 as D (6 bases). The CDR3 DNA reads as TGCGCCAGCAGCTCAGGCTCAGGGGTTGGAACTGAAGCTTTCTTT. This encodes CASSSGSGVGTEAFF.